These 15 T cell receptor beta chains came from one sample sequenced in a study of blood T cell repertoires in COVID-19. Sequenced by immunoSEQ multiplex PCR; TCRdb stores in-frame clones only, minus some. The sample records some 180,000 clones, approximately 79% being singletons. Sequenced sample: peripheral blood. Receptors originate from a man between 45 and 60 years old who had recovered from COVID-19.

To note about this clone: Sequence at one end of the junction differs from germline and may be a read error. The chain couples TRBV19 to TRBJ2-1; TRBD2 aligns across 10 bases. CDR3 size: 19 residues. The germline gives CDR1 LNHDA, CDR2 SQIVND (reference sequence). The CDR3 DNA follows: TGTGCCAGTAGTTGGGGGGCTAGCGGGAGCGGAATGAGGTACAAGGAGCAGTTCTTC. Encoded protein: CASSWGASGSGMRYKEQFF.

In DNA, the CDR3 is TGTGCCAGCAGCCCGGACATAGCTAACTATGGCTACACCTTC. This sequence encodes CASSPDIANYGYTF. This chain joins TRBV5-8 and TRBJ1-2, with a weak D call TRBD1 (5 bases). The CDR3 sequence is 14 residues long. Germline assignment: CDR1 SGHTS and CDR2 YDEGEE. Trimming took 4 bases from V and 0 from J, leaving 10 bases between them.

The V and J genes are TRBV19 and TRBJ2-6; no clear D gene. V was shortened by 1 base and J by 4 bases, with 8 bases between the two germline ends. Germline loops: CDR1 LNHDA, CDR2 SQIVND (reference sequence). This CDR3 has 15 residues. The CDR3 spells CASSIVESGANVLTF. In DNA form, the CDR3 reads TGTGCCAGTAGTATAGTTGAGTCCGGGGCCAACGTCCTGACTTTC.

This clone turned up a few times. V and J are TRBV27 and TRBJ2-7; D gene ambiguous. Germline CDR1 is MNHEY and CDR2 is SMNVEV (reference sequence). The CDR3 extends over 14 amino acids. V was shortened by 2 bases and J by 1 base, with 9 bases between the two germline ends. CDR3 nucleotides: TGTGCCAGCAGTTTAACGACTGGGTCCTACGAGCAGTACTTC. Its protein is CASSLTTGSYEQYF.

The chain has TRBV11-2 and TRBJ2-1, with D perhaps matching TRBD2 (5 bases). The CDR3 runs to 13 residues. V lost 5 bases and J 6 bases, leaving 11 bases between the germline ends. Germline V CDR1 and CDR2: SGHAT, FQNNGV. The CDR3 DNA reads TGTGCCAGCAGCGGCACTAGGGCCAATGAGCAGTTCTTC. This encodes CASSGTRANEQFF.

The chain joins TRBV10-3 to TRBJ2-1; 9 bases are shared with TRBD2. The CDR3 extends over 18 amino acids. The trim removed 0 bases at V and 2 bases at J, leaving 8 bases unmatched. Looked up from germline, CDR1 is ENHRY and CDR2 is SYGVKD. The CDR3 loop reads CAISESSLREGPYNEQFF. The CDR3 DNA is TGTGCCATCAGTGAGTCTTCTTTGCGGGAGGGCCCCTACAATGAGCAGTTCTTC.

The V gene is TRBV5-1, the J gene TRBJ1-2; 7 bases align to TRBD1. V gave up 3 bases and J gave up 2 bases; unmatched junction bases: 7. Germline assignment: CDR1 SGHRS and CDR2 YFSETQ. The CDR3 is 15 residues long. The CDR3 loop reads CASSWDRDSNYGYTF. The CDR3 DNA sequence: TGCGCCAGCAGCTGGGACCGGGACAGCAACTATGGCTACACCTTC. The variable domain in full, completed from reference TRBV5-1 and TRBJ1-2, reads KAGVTQTPRYLIKTRGQQVTLSCSPISGHRSVSWYQQTPGQGLQFLFEYFSETQRNKGNFPGRFSGRQFSNSRSEMNVSTLELGDSALYLCASSWDRDSNYGYTFGSGTRLTVV.

This clone has only a few counts. CDR3 loop: CAWSHSSGTSGRDGETQYF. DNA for the CDR3: TGTGCCTGGAGTCATTCCTCCGGGACTAGCGGGAGGGATGGAGAGACCCAGTACTTC. The chain links TRBV30 to TRBJ2-5; 16 bases match TRBD2. Germline trimming cut 2 bases from V and 4 bases from J; bases unmatched to any gene: 13. This CDR3 spans 19 amino acids. CDR1 is GTSNPN, CDR2 SVGIG, per germline (reference sequence).

The rearrangement joins TRBV5-1 to TRBJ2-7, with a possible D match to TRBD2 (5 bases). This CDR3 has 13 residues. Per germline, CDR1 SGHRS and CDR2 YFSETQ. V dropped 1 base and J dropped 3 bases, with 8 bases sitting between them. The CDR3 here is CASSLYEGYEQYF. CDR3 sequence (DNA): TGCGCCAGCAGCTTGTACGAGGGCTACGAGCAGTACTTC.

The chain has TRBV9 and TRBJ2-1; 7 positions agree with TRBD1. J lost 9 bases, V lost 0 bases, and 12 bases had no gene match. The CDR3 contains 16 residues. CDR1 is SGDLS, CDR2 YYNGEE, per germline. The CDR3 sequence is CASSVAPAGGLGEQFF. CDR3 sequence (DNA): TGTGCCAGCAGCGTAGCCCCCGCAGGGGGTTTAGGTGAGCAGTTCTTC.

The gene calls are TRBV24-1 and TRBJ1-5; 9 bases are a match to TRBD1. V was clipped by 9 bases and J by 3 bases; unmatched bases: 11. Germline lookup yields CDR1 KGHDR and CDR2 SFDVKD. This CDR3 region has 16 residues. The CDR3 protein is CATDFSGQGDNQPQHF. CDR3 DNA: TGTGCCACCGACTTTTCGGGACAGGGAGACAATCAGCCCCAGCATTTT.

The chain has TRBV11-2 and TRBJ1-2, with TRBD1 matching 7 bases. Germline trimming cut 1 base from V and 4 bases from J; bases unmatched to any gene: 15. Germline loops: CDR1 SGHAT, CDR2 FQNNGV. This CDR3 is built from 18 residues. CDR3 amino acids: CASSLGVLRDRNIYGYTF. The CDR3 DNA is TGTGCCAGCAGCTTAGGGGTACTCCGGGACAGAAATATCTATGGCTACACCTTC.

As to this clone: It may be a read error: a sequence one base away is much more abundant. The chain links TRBV5-4 to TRBJ2-7; 7 bases line up with TRBD1. The germline CDR1 and CDR2 sequences are SGHNT and YYREEE (reference sequence). The CDR3 is made up of 14 amino acids. Losses at the gene ends were 2 bases for V and 2 bases for J; bases not matched to a gene: 4. The CDR3 protein is CASSFRDRAYEQYF. For the CDR3, the DNA is TGTGCCAGCAGCTTCCGGGACAGAGCCTACGAGCAGTACTTC.

This chain's CDR3 is CAISEIPRSSYNSPLHF. DNA for the CDR3: TGTGCCATCAGTGAAATCCCCCGTAGCTCCTATAATTCACCCCTCCACTTT. The chain combines TRBV10-3 with TRBJ1-6; no clear D. This CDR3 has 17 residues. V shed 3 bases and J shed 0 bases, with 12 bases lying between them. Per the germline V gene, CDR1 is ENHRY and CDR2 is SYGVKD.

This sequence joins TRBV5-1 and TRBJ2-4, with unresolved D. Trimming shortened V by 6 bases and J by 6 bases, and 10 bases separated the two germline ends. CDR3 size: 12 residues. From germline, CDR1 is SGHRS and CDR2 YFSETQ. CDR3 amino acids: CASTPGGNIQYF. The CDR3 nucleotides are TGCGCCAGCACTCCGGGTGGAAACATTCAGTACTTC.